This T cell receptor beta chain appears in the sequencing data of a study of OX40 agonist ivuxolimab in advanced cancers. Concerning this clone itself: The target antigen is unknown.

The repertoire was sequenced with immunoSEQ multiplex PCR; TCRdb's copy has only in-frame clones and lacks some. The sample gives more than 40,000 clones, about 88% of which show up once; approximately 1% is in the top ten. With 2 bases clipped from V and 2 bases from J, the junction kept 3 bases outside the gene matches. The CDR3 has 14 amino acids. Study-level results: In CD8+ T cells, expanded clones were on average more numerous than in CD4+.

Sequencing used CD4+ or CD8+ T cells sorted from blood, obtained in a trial of the OX40 agonist ivuxolimab. This clonotype was obtained from an adult with an advanced solid tumor such as melanoma, head and neck, liver or kidney cancer. V is TRBV5-3 and J is TRBJ2-5, with 7 bases aligning to TRBD1. TRBV5-3 is known as an ORF, though its function is uncertain. CDR3 amino acids: CARSFVRGQETQYF. The DNA of the CDR3 is TGTGCCAGAAGCTTTGTCAGGGGGCAAGAGACCCAGTACTTC.